This T cell receptor (beta chain) is drawn from a study of post-analysis software for immune sequencing data. V lost 4 bases and J lost 6, with 17 bases in between. The CDR3 consists of 15 residues. Germline loops: CDR1 SGHKS, CDR2 YYEKEE (reference sequence). This clonotype was counted between two and nine times. As yet, its antigen is unknown. Unique molecular identifiers were present in the TCR beta cDNA libraries. TCRdb passed the PCR reads through MiXCR, listing each CDR3 protein once. The data hold roughly 650,000 distinct CDR3 sequences, with 55% to 70% observed a single time. Study results and caveats: When patients were compared with controls, roughly five TRBV segments were more frequent, TRBV5-6, TRBV5-1 and TRBV20-1 among them.

What was sequenced was blood. The rearrangement joins TRBV5-5 to TRBJ2-1; D possibly corresponds to TRBD2 (6 bases). This TCR came from a girl aged 2-9 years with multiple sclerosis. The chain's CDR3 is CASSPIPSTSNEQFF. DNA of the CDR3: TGTGCCAGCAGCCCAATTCCATCGACTAGCAATGAGCAGTTCTTC. The full variable domain, its missing parts supplied by reference TRBV5-5 and TRBJ2-1, is DAGVTQSPTHLIKTRGQQVTLRCSPISGHKSVSWYQQVLGQGPQFIFQYYEKEERGRGNFPDRFSARQFPNYSSELNVNALLLGDSALYLCASSPIPSTSNEQFFGPGTRLTVL.